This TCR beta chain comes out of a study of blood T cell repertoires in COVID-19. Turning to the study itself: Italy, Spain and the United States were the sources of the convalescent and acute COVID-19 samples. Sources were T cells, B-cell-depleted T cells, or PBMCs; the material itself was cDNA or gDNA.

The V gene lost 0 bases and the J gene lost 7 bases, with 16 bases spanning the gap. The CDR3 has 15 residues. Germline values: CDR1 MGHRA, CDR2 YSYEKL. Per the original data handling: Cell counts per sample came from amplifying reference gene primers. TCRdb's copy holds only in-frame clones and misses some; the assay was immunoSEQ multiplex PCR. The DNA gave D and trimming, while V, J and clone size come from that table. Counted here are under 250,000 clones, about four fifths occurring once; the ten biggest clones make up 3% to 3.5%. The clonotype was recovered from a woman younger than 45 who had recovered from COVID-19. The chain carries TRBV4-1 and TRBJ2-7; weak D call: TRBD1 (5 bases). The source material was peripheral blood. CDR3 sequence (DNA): TGCGCCAGCAGCCAAGATGGGGCCGGGCCTGATGAGCAGTACTTC. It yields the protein CASSQDGAGPDEQYF.